The clone carrying this T cell receptor (beta chain) was found a few times. As yet, its antigen is unknown. The sample is drawn from a study of cytomegalovirus exposure and HLA in healthy donors. Study-wide points: Relative to the approximately 670-donor mean, N-insertions were reportedly fewer in an Asian-associated ancestry cluster in a later analysis. Cytomegalovirus status was reportedly diagnosed by the classifier with high specificity and sensitivity. In a later analysis, specific HLA alleles were associated with under 20,000 TCR beta sequences at a 0.05 false discovery rate. A later analysis reported that several of the most significant clusters appeared to be linked to common viral pathogens, among them Epstein-Barr virus.

CDR3 size: 14 residues. Germline trimming cut 2 bases from V and 7 bases from J; bases unmatched to any gene: 2. Germline V lookup: CDR1 LGHNA, CDR2 YSLEER. The PCR made use of 60 Vbeta and 13 Jbeta primers. The data were produced by immunoSEQ multiplex PCR, yet TCRdb's version contains in-frame clones alone and is incomplete. The repertoire has 99,000 or so clones, more than 80% of them found once; the top ten carry 5% to 6.5%. The rearrangement links TRBV4-3 to TRBJ2-1; 10 bases line up with TRBD2. Source material: PBMCs. The source is a man younger than 35 in good health and CMV-seronegative. CDR3 DNA: TGCGCCAGCAGCCAAATAGCGGGGGGAAATGAGCAGTTCTTC. Amino acids: CASSQIAGGNEQFF.